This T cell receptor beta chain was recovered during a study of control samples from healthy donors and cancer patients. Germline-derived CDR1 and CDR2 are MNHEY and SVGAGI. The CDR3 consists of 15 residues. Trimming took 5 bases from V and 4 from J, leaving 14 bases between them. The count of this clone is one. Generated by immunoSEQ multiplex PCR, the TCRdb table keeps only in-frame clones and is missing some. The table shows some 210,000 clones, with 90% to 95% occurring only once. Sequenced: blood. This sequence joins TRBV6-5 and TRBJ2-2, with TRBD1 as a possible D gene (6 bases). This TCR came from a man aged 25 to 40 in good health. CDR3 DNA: TGTGCCAGCAGTCAGGACAGTCCCGGCACCGGGGAGCTGTTTTTT. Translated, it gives CASSQDSPGTGELFF.